Included here is one T cell receptor (beta chain) sequence, with context. Its target is unknown. V lost 6 bases and J 0 bases, leaving 9 bases between the germline ends. The CDR3 is made up of 13 amino acids. The germline CDR1 and CDR2 sequences are ENHRY and SYGVKD. The data originate from a study of cytomegalovirus exposure and HLA in healthy donors. Study findings and constraints: The authors enumerated under 200 TCR beta chains as linked to cytomegalovirus. Information on immune exposure was restricted to one variable (CMV serostatus). An Asian-associated ancestry cluster reportedly showed fewer N-insertions than the roughly 700-donor mean in a later analysis.

Both 60 Vbeta primers and 13 Jbeta primers went into the PCR. Measured with immunoSEQ multiplex PCR; TCRdb has only the in-frame clones, and not every one. Among 180,000 or so clones listed, around three quarters were seen once. The chain couples TRBV10-3 to TRBJ2-7; D ambiguous. This receptor was identified in a woman in her thirties in good health and CMV-seronegative. The specimen was PBMCs. The CDR3 loop is CAIRSASSYEQYF. The CDR3 DNA sequence: TGTGCCATCAGGAGTGCAAGCTCCTACGAGCAGTACTTC.